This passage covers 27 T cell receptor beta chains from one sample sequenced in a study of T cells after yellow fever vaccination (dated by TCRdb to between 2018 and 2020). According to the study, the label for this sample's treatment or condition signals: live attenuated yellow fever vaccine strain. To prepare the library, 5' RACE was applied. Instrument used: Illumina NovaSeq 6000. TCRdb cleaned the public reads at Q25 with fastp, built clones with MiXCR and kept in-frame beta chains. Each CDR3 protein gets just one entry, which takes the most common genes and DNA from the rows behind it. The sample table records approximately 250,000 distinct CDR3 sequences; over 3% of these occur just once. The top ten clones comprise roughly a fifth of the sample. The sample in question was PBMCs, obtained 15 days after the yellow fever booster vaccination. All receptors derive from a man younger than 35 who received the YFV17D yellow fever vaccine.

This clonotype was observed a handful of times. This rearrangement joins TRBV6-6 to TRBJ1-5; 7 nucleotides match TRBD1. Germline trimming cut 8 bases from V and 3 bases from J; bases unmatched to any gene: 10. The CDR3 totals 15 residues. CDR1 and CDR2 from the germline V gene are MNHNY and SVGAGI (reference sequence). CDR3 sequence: CASQMSGTVNQPQHF. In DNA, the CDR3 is TGTGCCAGCCAGATGTCGGGGACAGTCAATCAGCCCCAGCATTTT.

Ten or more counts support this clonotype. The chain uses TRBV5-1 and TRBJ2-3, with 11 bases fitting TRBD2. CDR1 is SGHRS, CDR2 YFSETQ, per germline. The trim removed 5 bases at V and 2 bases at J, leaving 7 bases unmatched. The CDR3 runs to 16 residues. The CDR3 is CASSPLAGGNTDTQYF. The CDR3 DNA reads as TGCGCCAGCAGTCCCTTAGCGGGGGGGAACACAGATACGCAGTATTTT.

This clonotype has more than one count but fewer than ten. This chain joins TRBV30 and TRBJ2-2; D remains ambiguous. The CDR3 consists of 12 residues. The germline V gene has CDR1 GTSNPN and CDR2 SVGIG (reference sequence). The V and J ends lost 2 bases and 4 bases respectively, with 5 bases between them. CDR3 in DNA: TGTGCCTGGAGTCGATCCACCGGGGAGCTGTTTTTT. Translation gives CAWSRSTGELFF.

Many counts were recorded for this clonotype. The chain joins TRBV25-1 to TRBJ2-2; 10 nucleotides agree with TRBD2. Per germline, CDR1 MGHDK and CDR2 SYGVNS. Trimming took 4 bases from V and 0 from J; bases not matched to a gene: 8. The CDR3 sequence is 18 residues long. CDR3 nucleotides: TGTGCCAGCAGTGTCCCGCCTAGCGGGGGCGCGAACACCGGGGAGCTGTTTTTT. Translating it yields CASSVPPSGGANTGELFF.

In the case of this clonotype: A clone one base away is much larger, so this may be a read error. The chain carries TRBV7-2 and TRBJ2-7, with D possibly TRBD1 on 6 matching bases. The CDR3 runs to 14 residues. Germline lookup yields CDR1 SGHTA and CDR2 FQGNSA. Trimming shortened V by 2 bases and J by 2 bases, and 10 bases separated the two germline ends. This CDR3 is CASSLLGGPYEQYF. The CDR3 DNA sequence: TGTGCCAGCAGCTTACTAGGGGGACCCTACGAGCAGTACTTC.

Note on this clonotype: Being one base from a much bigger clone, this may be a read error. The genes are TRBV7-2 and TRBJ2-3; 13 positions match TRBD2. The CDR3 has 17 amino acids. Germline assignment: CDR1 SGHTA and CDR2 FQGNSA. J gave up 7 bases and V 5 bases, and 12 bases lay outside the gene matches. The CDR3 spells CASSPGTSGEFSHTQYF. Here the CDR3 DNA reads TGTGCCAGCAGCCCCGGGACTAGCGGGGAGTTCTCACATACGCAGTATTTT.

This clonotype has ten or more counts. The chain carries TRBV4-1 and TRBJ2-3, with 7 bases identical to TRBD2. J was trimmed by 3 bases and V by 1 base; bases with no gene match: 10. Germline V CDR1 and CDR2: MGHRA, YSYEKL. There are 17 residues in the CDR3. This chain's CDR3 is CASSQVNIGLGTDTQYF. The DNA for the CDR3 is TGCGCCAGCAGCCAAGTTAATATCGGACTAGGGACAGATACGCAGTATTTT.

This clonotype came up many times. CDR3: CASSPTVPTDTQYF. CDR3 nucleotides: TGTGCCAGCAGCCCGACAGTCCCCACAGATACGCAGTATTTT. The gene calls are TRBV7-6 and TRBJ2-3; D may be TRBD1 (5 bases). V was pared by 5 bases and J by 2 bases, with 11 bases between. Germline V gene data show CDR1 as SGHVS and CDR2 as FNYEAQ. CDR3 length: 14 amino acids.

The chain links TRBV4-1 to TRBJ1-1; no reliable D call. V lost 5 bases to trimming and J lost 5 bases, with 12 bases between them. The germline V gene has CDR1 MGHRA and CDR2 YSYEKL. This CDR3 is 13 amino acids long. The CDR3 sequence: CASSFARWTEAFF. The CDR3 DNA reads TGCGCCAGCAGCTTCGCCAGGTGGACTGAAGCTTTCTTT.

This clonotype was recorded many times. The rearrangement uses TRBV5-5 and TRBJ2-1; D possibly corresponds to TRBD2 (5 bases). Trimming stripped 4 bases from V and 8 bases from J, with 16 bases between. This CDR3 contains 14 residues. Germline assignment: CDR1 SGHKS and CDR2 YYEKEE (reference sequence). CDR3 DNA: TGTGCCAGCAGCGGCCCCCGGGGTCTGCATGAGCAGTTCTTC. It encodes CASSGPRGLHEQFF.

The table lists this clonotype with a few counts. CDR3 in DNA: TGTGCCAGTAGTATAACTCAGGGGGACTTCTTTAGCAATCAGCCCCAGCATTTT. Its translation: CASSITQGDFFSNQPQHF. V usage is TRBV19 and J usage is TRBJ1-5, with 7 bases aligning to TRBD1. The CDR3 extends over 18 amino acids. From germline, CDR1 is LNHDA and CDR2 SQIVND (reference sequence). Unmatched junction bases numbered 10, after V lost 2 bases and J lost 0 bases.

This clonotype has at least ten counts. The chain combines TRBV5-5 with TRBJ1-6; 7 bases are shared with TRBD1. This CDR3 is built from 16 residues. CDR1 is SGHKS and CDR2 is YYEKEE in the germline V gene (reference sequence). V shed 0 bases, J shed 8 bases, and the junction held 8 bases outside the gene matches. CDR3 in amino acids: CASSLETTGMDSPLHF. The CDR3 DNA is TGTGCCAGCAGCTTGGAGACGACAGGGATGGATTCACCCCTCCACTTT.

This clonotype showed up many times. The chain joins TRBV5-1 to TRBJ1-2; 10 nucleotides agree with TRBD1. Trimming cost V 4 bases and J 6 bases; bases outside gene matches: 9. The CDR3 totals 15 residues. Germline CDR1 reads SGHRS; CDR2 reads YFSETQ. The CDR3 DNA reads TGCGCCAGCAGCGTGGTCGGGACAGGGGAGAATGGCTACACCTTC. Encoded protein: CASSVVGTGENGYTF.

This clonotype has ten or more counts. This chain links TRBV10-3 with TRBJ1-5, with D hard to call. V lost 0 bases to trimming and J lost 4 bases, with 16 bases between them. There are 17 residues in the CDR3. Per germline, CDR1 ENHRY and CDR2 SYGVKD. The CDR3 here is CAISESGGFNSNQPQHF. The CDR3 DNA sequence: TGTGCCATCAGTGAGTCGGGAGGGTTCAATAGTAATCAGCCCCAGCATTTT.

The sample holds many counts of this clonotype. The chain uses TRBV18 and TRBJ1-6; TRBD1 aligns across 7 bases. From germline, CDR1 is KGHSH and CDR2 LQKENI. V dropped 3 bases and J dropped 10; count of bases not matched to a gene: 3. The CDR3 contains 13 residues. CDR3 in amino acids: CASSPDRDSPLHF. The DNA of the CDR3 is TGTGCCAGCTCACCTGACAGGGACTCACCCCTCCACTTT.

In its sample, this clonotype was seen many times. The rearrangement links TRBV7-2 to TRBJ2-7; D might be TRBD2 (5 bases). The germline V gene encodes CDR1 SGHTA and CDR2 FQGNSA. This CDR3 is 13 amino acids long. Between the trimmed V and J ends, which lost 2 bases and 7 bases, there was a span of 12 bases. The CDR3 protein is CASSLIARQEQYF. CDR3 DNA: TGTGCCAGCAGCTTAATAGCGAGGCAGGAGCAGTACTTC.

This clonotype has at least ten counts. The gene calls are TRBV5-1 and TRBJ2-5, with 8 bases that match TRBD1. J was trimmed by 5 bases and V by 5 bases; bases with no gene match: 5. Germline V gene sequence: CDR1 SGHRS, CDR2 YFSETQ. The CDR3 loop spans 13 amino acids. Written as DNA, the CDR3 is TGCGCCAGCAGGAGACAGGGGACGGAGACCCAGTACTTC. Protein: CASRRQGTETQYF.

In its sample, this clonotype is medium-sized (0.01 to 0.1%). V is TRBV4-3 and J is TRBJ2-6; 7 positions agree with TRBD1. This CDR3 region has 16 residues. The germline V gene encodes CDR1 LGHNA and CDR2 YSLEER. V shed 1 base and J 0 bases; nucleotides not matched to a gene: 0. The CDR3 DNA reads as TGCGCCAGCAGCCAAGCAGGGGGCTCTGGGGCCAACGTCCTGACTTTC. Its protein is CASSQAGGSGANVLTF.

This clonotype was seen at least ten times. This chain's CDR3 is CASSPPGGSYNEQFF. The DNA of the CDR3 is TGTGCCAGCAGTCCCCCAGGGGGGTCTTACAATGAGCAGTTCTTC. The chain links TRBV28 to TRBJ2-1; maybe TRBD1 (7 bases). The germline CDR1 and CDR2 sequences are MDHEN and SYDVKM. The CDR3 length is 15 residues. Trimming pared 5 bases from V and 4 bases from J, leaving 15 bases between. Full variable domain (rest looked up from reference TRBV28 and TRBJ2-1): DVKVTQSSRYLVKRTGEKVFLECVQDMDHENMFWYRQDPGLGLRLIYFSYDVKMKEKGDIPEGYSVSREKKERFSLILESASTNQTSMYLCASSPPGGSYNEQFFGPGTRLTVL.

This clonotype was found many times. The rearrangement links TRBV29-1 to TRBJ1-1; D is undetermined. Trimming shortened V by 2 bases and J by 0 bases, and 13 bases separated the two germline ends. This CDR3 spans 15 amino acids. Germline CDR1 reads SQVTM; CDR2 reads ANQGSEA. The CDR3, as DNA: TGCAGCGTTGAATTTAGGTTACAGTTGAACACTGAAGCTTTCTTT. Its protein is CSVEFRLQLNTEAFF.

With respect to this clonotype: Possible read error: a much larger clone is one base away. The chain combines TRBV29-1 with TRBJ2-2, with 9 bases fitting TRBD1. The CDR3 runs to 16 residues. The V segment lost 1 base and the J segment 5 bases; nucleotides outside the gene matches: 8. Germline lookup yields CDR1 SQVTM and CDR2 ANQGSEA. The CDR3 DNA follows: TGCAGCGTTGAAGCCCATGACAGGGGGAGTACCGGGGAGCTGTTTTTT. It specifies CSVEAHDRGSTGELFF.

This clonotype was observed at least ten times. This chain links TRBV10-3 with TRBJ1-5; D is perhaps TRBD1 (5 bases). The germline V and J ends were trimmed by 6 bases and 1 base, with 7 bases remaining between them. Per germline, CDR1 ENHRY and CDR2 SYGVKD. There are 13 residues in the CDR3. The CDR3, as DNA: TGTGCCATCAGAGGACAAAGCAATCAGCCCCAGCATTTT. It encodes CAIRGQSNQPQHF.

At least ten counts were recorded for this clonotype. DNA for the CDR3: TGCGCCAGCAGCTTGGGAACCACAGTGAACACTGAAGCTTTCTTT. Its protein product is CASSLGTTVNTEAFF. The chain combines TRBV5-1 with TRBJ1-1; D not certain. Germline loops: CDR1 SGHRS, CDR2 YFSETQ. This CDR3 comprises 15 residues. V dropped 0 bases and J dropped 0 bases, with 9 bases sitting between them.

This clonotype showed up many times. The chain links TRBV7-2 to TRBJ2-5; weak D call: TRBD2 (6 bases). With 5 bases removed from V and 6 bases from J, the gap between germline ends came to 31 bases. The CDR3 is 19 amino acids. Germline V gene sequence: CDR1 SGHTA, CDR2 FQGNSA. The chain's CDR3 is CASSLNRGASYPGDQTQYF. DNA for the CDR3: TGTGCCAGCAGCCTAAACCGGGGAGCTTCGTATCCGGGGGACCAGACCCAGTACTTC. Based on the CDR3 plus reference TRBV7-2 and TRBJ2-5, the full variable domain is GAGVSQSPSNKVTEKGKDVELRCDPISGHTALYWYRQSLGQGLEFLIYFQGNSAPDKSGLPSDRFSAERTGGSVSTLTIQRTQQEDSAVYLCASSLNRGASYPGDQTQYFGPGTRLLVL.

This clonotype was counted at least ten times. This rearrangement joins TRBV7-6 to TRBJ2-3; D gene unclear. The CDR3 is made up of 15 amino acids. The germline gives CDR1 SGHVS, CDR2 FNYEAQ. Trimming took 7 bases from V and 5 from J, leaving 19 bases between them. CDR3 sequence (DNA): TGTGCCAGCACCCAAAGTCGCACCGGCGGAGATACGCAGTATTTT. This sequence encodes CASTQSRTGGDTQYF.

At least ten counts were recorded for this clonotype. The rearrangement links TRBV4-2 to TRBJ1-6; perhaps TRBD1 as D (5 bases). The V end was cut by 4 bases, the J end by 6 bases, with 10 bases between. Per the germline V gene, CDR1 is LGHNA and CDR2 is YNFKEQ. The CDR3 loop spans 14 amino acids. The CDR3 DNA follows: TGTGCCAGCAGCCCAAGACAGCTTAATTCACCCCTCCACTTT. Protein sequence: CASSPRQLNSPLHF.

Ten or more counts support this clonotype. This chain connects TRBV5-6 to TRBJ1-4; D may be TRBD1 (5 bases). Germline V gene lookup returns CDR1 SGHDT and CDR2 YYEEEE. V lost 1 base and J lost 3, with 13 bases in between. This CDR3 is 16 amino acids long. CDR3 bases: TGTGCCAGCAGCTTGTACCCCCCGGGGGCTAATGAAAAACTGTTTTTT. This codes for CASSLYPPGANEKLFF.